This T cell receptor beta chain was obtained from a study of blood T cell repertoires in COVID-19. Across the study: Sources were T cells, B-cell-depleted T cells, or PBMCs; the material itself was cDNA or gDNA.

CDR1 and CDR2 from the germline V gene are SGHAT and FQNNGV. Trimming took 5 bases from V and 2 from J; bases not matched to a gene: 8. The CDR3 consists of 16 residues. Assay: immunoSEQ multiplex PCR; the TCRdb copy retains only in-frame clones and omits some. The sample lists a few hundred thousand clones; approximately 91% were seen once. This chain connects TRBV11-2 to TRBJ2-7; 11 bases map to TRBD1. The sample comprised peripheral blood. The clonotype was recovered from a woman aged 40 to 50 who had recovered from COVID-19. CDR3 sequence reads: CASSDRDRGKTYEQYF. In nucleotides, the CDR3 is TGTGCCAGCAGCGACCGGGACAGGGGGAAAACCTACGAGCAGTACTTC.